The next 29 T cell receptor beta chains were all read from a single sample in a study of T cell responses to AZD1222 COVID-19 vaccine (dated by TCRdb to about 2021). Receptor amplification or capture employed the immunoSEQ multiplex PCR assay. TCRdb re-hosts the immuneACCESS table, in-frame sequences only. Its copies lack some clones; in the studies checked, an unresolved V gene accounts for under half of them, and the cause for the rest is not known. The table for this sample lists over 150,000 clones; around nine tenths of them were counted only once. The ten largest clones add up to 15% to 20% of the sample. The label giving this sample's time point can be read as: baseline before first vaccination. The source material was peripheral blood, sampled on day 0 of AZD1222 vaccination. The receptors were gathered from an adult in good health.

The chain joins TRBV9 to TRBJ1-6; tentatively, D is TRBD1 (6 bases). Trimming removed 4 bases from V and 5 bases from J, with 16 bases in between. Per the germline V gene, CDR1 is SGDLS and CDR2 is YYNGEE. The CDR3 runs to 16 residues. The CDR3: CASSPRWGQDNSPLHF. CDR3 in DNA: TGTGCCAGCAGCCCGCGATGGGGGCAGGATAATTCACCCCTCCACTTT.

This chain uses TRBV13 with TRBJ2-1; 11 positions agree with TRBD2. Losses at the gene ends were 3 bases for V and 0 bases for J; bases not matched to a gene: 10. CDR3 length: 19 amino acids. Germline V gene data show CDR1 as PRHDT and CDR2 as FYEKMQ (reference sequence). This chain's CDR3 is CASSFPSGRPTSSYNEQFF. The CDR3 DNA reads TGTGCCAGCAGCTTCCCTAGCGGGAGGCCGACTAGCTCCTACAATGAGCAGTTCTTC.

The chain joins TRBV3-1 (or the pseudogene TRBV3-2) to TRBJ2-5; no clear D. This CDR3 contains 15 residues. V was pared by 0 bases and J by 3 bases, with 11 bases between. CDR1 and CDR2 from the germline V gene are LGHDT and YNNKEL (reference sequence). In DNA form, the CDR3 reads TGTGCCAGCAGCCAAGAAGGGTTTTATGAAGAGACCCAGTACTTC. It translates to CASSQEGFYEETQYF.

A single count supports this clone. The chain uses TRBV5-8 and TRBJ1-1, with 8 bases lining up with TRBD1. Germline values: CDR1 SGHTS, CDR2 YDEGEE. This CDR3 spans 15 amino acids. With 0 bases clipped from V and 4 bases from J, the junction kept 5 bases outside the gene matches. CDR3 amino acids: CASSLGQGRFTEAFF. The CDR3 DNA follows: TGTGCCAGCAGCTTGGGACAGGGGCGTTTCACTGAAGCTTTCTTT. Full variable domain (rest looked up from reference TRBV5-8 and TRBJ1-1): EAGVTQSPTHLIKTRGQQATLRCSPISGHTSVYWYQQALGLGLQFLLWYDEGEERNRGNFPPRFSGRQFPNYSSELNVNALELEDSALYLCASSLGQGRFTEAFFGQGTRLTVV.

The chain couples TRBV3-1 (or the pseudogene TRBV3-2) to TRBJ2-1, with D tentatively TRBD1 or TRBD2 (5 bases each). The V and J ends lost 3 bases and 15 bases respectively, with 24 bases between them. The CDR3 is made up of 15 amino acids. Per the germline V gene, CDR1 is LGHDT and CDR2 is YNNKEL (reference sequence). The CDR3 DNA reads as TGTGCCAGCAGCCAGGGAAAGGGGCTAGCCCCACTTCTGTTCTTC. Protein product: CASSQGKGLAPLLFF.

This sequence joins TRBV19 and TRBJ1-3; D unresolved. With 5 bases removed from V and 3 bases from J, the gap between germline ends came to 5 bases. The CDR3 length is 12 residues. Per the germline V gene, CDR1 is LNHDA and CDR2 is SQIVND (reference sequence). CDR3 loop: CASSWIGNTIYF. Here the CDR3 DNA reads TGTGCCAGTAGTTGGATTGGAAACACCATATATTTT.

The chain joins TRBV5-4 to TRBJ1-2; unclear D gene. The CDR3 consists of 12 residues. The V gene's germline CDR1 is SGHNT and CDR2 YYREEE (reference sequence). With 4 bases removed from V and 2 bases from J, the gap between germline ends came to 6 bases. CDR3 sequence: CASSMENYGYTF. The CDR3 nucleotides read TGTGCCAGCAGCATGGAGAACTATGGCTACACCTTC.

This chain connects TRBV7-2 to TRBJ1-6; D unresolved. V was pared by 2 bases and J by 7 bases, with 18 bases between. The CDR3 is 17 residues long. Germline V CDR1 and CDR2: SGHTA, FQGNSA. As DNA, the CDR3 is TGTGCCAGCAGCTTATATTGGTCGGGAGGTACGAATTCACCCCTCCACTTT. Protein: CASSLYWSGGTNSPLHF.

The gene calls are TRBV18 and TRBJ2-7; 7 bases match TRBD1. CDR1 KGHSH and CDR2 LQKENI come from the germline V gene. V dropped 4 bases and J dropped 0; count of bases not matched to a gene: 3. The CDR3 consists of 14 residues. This CDR3 reads CASSRQGISYEQYF. CDR3 in DNA: TGTGCCAGCTCACGACAGGGAATCTCCTACGAGCAGTACTTC.

The chain combines TRBV6-5 with TRBJ1-1; no definite D call. The V gene's germline CDR1 is MNHEY and CDR2 SVGAGI. CDR3 length equals 14 residues. Trimming removed 6 bases at V and 8 bases at J, with 19 bases between. CDR3 sequence: CASSLALPVTEAFF. As DNA, the CDR3 is TGTGCCAGCAGCCTGGCCCTGCCTGTAACCGAAGCTTTCTTT.

The rearrangement uses TRBV9 and TRBJ1-1, with D possibly TRBD1 on 6 matching bases. The V end lost 2 bases, the J end lost 7 bases, and 15 bases lay between the germline ends. The CDR3 runs 14 residues. CDR1 and CDR2 from the germline V gene are SGDLS and YYNGEE. The CDR3 protein is CASSVGDIFLEAFF. Written as DNA, the CDR3 is TGTGCCAGCAGCGTCGGGGACATCTTCCTTGAAGCTTTCTTT. Drawing the rest from reference TRBV9 and TRBJ1-1, the complete variable domain is DSGVTQTPKHLITATGQRVTLRCSPRSGDLSVYWYQQSLDQGLQFLIQYYNGEERAKGNILERFSAQQFPDLHSELNLSSLELGDSALYFCASSVGDIFLEAFFGQGTRLTVV.

The rearrangement uses TRBV11-2 and TRBJ2-2, with 7 nucleotides matching TRBD1. V trimming: 8 bases; J trimming: 5 bases; junction bases outside the gene matches: 8. This CDR3 is built from 14 residues. The V gene's germline CDR1 is SGHAT and CDR2 FQNNGV. This CDR3 is CASSTGVPTGELFF. The DNA for the CDR3 is TGTGCCAGCTCAACAGGGGTTCCGACCGGGGAGCTGTTTTTT.

V usage is TRBV24-1 and J usage is TRBJ2-1, with 13 nucleotides matching TRBD2. The V and J ends lost 6 bases and 9 bases, in that order; junction bases with no gene match: 4. The germline V gene encodes CDR1 KGHDR and CDR2 SFDVKD. The CDR3 totals 14 residues. CDR3 amino acids: CATSPLAGGREQFF. DNA for the CDR3: TGTGCCACCAGTCCACTAGCGGGAGGGCGTGAGCAGTTCTTC.

The chain couples TRBV11-2 to TRBJ2-5; the D is unclear. The CDR3 covers 13 residues. The V end was cut by 3 bases, the J end by 1 base, with 6 bases between. The germline V gene has CDR1 SGHAT and CDR2 FQNNGV. DNA of the CDR3: TGTGCCAGCAGCTTCGGCAGCCAAGAGACCCAGTACTTC. Translating it yields CASSFGSQETQYF.

V gene TRBV5-4 combines with J gene TRBJ2-1; no definite D call. This CDR3 contains 13 residues. The germline V gene has CDR1 SGHNT and CDR2 YYREEE (reference sequence). V was pared by 0 bases and J by 8 bases, with 9 bases between. DNA for the CDR3: TGTGCCAGCAGCTTGGTGGCTAGGGATGAGCAGTTCTTC. Translation gives CASSLVARDEQFF.

CDR3 DNA: TGTGCCAGCAGCCAAGGTCGGGACAGGGTATCCGGCTACACCTTC. It specifies CASSQGRDRVSGYTF. This chain uses TRBV13 with TRBJ1-2; 9 bases are a match to TRBD1. Germline V gene lookup returns CDR1 PRHDT and CDR2 FYEKMQ (reference sequence). The CDR3 spans 15 residues. V shed 5 bases and J 8 bases; nucleotides not matched to a gene: 12.

This CDR3 reads CASSQDPGVGTEAFF. The DNA for the CDR3 is TGCGCCAGCAGCCAAGATCCAGGGGTCGGAACTGAAGCTTTCTTT. V gene TRBV4-1 combines with J gene TRBJ1-1, with D perhaps TRBD1 (6 bases). The CDR3 totals 15 residues. Germline V lookup: CDR1 MGHRA, CDR2 YSYEKL. The germline V and J ends were trimmed by 0 bases and 5 bases, with 13 bases remaining between them.

The chain links TRBV5-5 to TRBJ2-6, with D tentatively TRBD1 (5 bases). There are 17 residues in the CDR3. V dropped 4 bases and J dropped 2 bases, with 16 bases sitting between them. Germline CDR1 and CDR2: SGHKS and YYEKEE (reference sequence). The CDR3 is CASSPRQLTAGANVLTF. The CDR3 coding sequence is TGTGCCAGCAGCCCGAGACAGTTAACGGCTGGGGCCAACGTCCTGACTTTC.

The J gene is TRBJ1-4, the V gene TRBV5-1; D call uncertain. CDR1 and CDR2 from the germline V gene are SGHRS and YFSETQ. The ends were cut back, 5 bases at V and 5 bases at J, with 16 bases in the middle. This CDR3 has 15 amino acids. As DNA, the CDR3 is TGCGCCAGCAGTCAAACCGACGGCCCGAATGAAAAACTGTTTTTT. This encodes CASSQTDGPNEKLFF.

The CDR3 here is CASSLGQETQYF. CDR3 DNA: TGCGCCAGCAGCTTGGGGCAAGAGACCCAGTACTTC. The chain is built from TRBV5-1 and TRBJ2-5; no definite D call. CDR1 is SGHRS, CDR2 YFSETQ, per germline. Trimming removed 0 bases from V and 2 bases from J, with 2 bases in between. There are 12 residues in the CDR3.

The chain employs TRBV5-1 and TRBJ2-3; D is perhaps TRBD2 (6 bases). Between the trimmed V and J ends, which lost 4 bases and 2 bases, there was a span of 8 bases. Germline assignment: CDR1 SGHRS and CDR2 YFSETQ. The CDR3 has 13 amino acids. CDR3 DNA: TGCGCCAGCAGCGGGACTTACACAGATACGCAGTATTTT. Its protein product is CASSGTYTDTQYF.

This clone appeared once. The chain couples TRBV5-1 to TRBJ2-3; 14 bases are a match to TRBD2. The CDR3 length is 19 residues. Germline V gene data show CDR1 as SGHRS and CDR2 as YFSETQ. V lost 4 bases to trimming and J lost 0 bases; unmatched junction nucleotides: 10. For the CDR3, the DNA is TGCGCCAGCAGCATCCTCGGGACTAGCGGGGGTGAAAGCACAGATACGCAGTATTTT. Translating gives CASSILGTSGGESTDTQYF. Supplemented by reference TRBV5-1 and TRBJ2-3, the full variable domain reads KAGVTQTPRYLIKTRGQQVTLSCSPISGHRSVSWYQQTPGQGLQFLFEYFSETQRNKGNFPGRFSGRQFSNSRSEMNVSTLELGDSALYLCASSILGTSGGESTDTQYFGPGTRLTVL.

This clone was recorded once. The V and J genes are TRBV7-2 and TRBJ1-1; no clear D gene. Germline-derived CDR1 and CDR2 are SGHTA and FQGNSA. The CDR3 loop spans 14 amino acids. Trimming shortened V by 3 bases and J by 1 base, and 9 bases separated the two germline ends. The CDR3 protein is CASSFGPQNTEAFF. CDR3 bases: TGTGCCAGCAGCTTCGGACCACAGAACACTGAAGCTTTCTTT.

V gene TRBV19 combines with J gene TRBJ1-6; D is perhaps TRBD1 (5 bases). The length of the CDR3 is 14 residues. Germline CDR1 LNHDA, CDR2 SQIVND (reference sequence). Trimming stripped 7 bases from V and 9 bases from J, with 16 bases between. This CDR3 is CASTNDRRGSPLHF. CDR3 in DNA: TGTGCCAGTACCAACGACAGAAGGGGTTCACCCCTCCACTTT.

The chain recombines TRBV4-3 with TRBJ1-1; D remains ambiguous. Germline V CDR1 and CDR2: LGHNA, YSLEER. The CDR3 is 13 amino acids. With 5 bases removed from V and 7 bases from J, the gap between germline ends came to 14 bases. Here the CDR3 DNA reads TGCGCCAGCAGCTACCGGATGCAGGTTGAAGCTTTCTTT. Its translation: CASSYRMQVEAFF.

Note on this clone: At the DNA level, this CDR3 is encoded by other sequences in the same sample as well. The chain uses TRBV5-1 and TRBJ2-3, with D hard to call. Per germline, CDR1 SGHRS and CDR2 YFSETQ. This CDR3 is 13 amino acids long. Trimming cost V 0 bases and J 3 bases, with 5 bases left between them. In nucleotides, the CDR3 is TGCGCCAGCAGCTTGGGGGGTACAGATACGCAGTATTTT. Translated: CASSLGGTDTQYF.

The chain recombines TRBV29-1 with TRBJ2-2; 11 positions agree with TRBD2. Germline lookup yields CDR1 SQVTM and CDR2 ANQGSEA. The CDR3 contains 16 residues. V shed 5 bases, J shed 5 bases, and the junction held 10 bases outside the gene matches. The CDR3, as DNA: TGCAGCGTTCGGTTTCCGGGACTAGCGGTGACCGGGGAGCTGTTTTTT. Translating it yields CSVRFPGLAVTGELFF.

As regards this clone: At one end, the junction sequence differs from germline, possibly due to a read error. V gene TRBV11-3 combines with J gene TRBJ2-5, with D uncertain. CDR3 length equals 15 residues. Germline loops: CDR1 SGHNT, CDR2 YENEEA. The CDR3 spells CASSQSQRYQEAQYF. The CDR3, as DNA: TGTGCCAGCAGCCAAAGTCAGCGTTACCAAGAGGCCCAGTACTTC.

The chain couples TRBV19 to TRBJ1-2; TRBD1 is a possible D gene (5 bases). Per germline, CDR1 LNHDA and CDR2 SQIVND (reference sequence). The CDR3 spans 15 residues. The V gene lost 4 bases and the J gene lost 4 bases, with 16 bases spanning the gap. CDR3 amino acids: CASSTQGTGRYGYTF. DNA for the CDR3: TGTGCCAGTAGTACTCAAGGGACGGGACGCTATGGCTACACCTTC.